This T cell receptor (beta chain) was profiled in a study of identical twins. MiXCR, applied by TCRdb to the 5' RACE reads, yields one record per CDR3 protein. This sample carries roughly 1.6 million distinct CDR3 sequences, around 33% of them seen once, and the ten largest clones take under 0.35%. CDR1 and CDR2 from the germline V gene are SEHNR and FQNEAQ (reference sequence). V gave up 8 bases and J gave up 4 bases; unmatched junction bases: 8. The CDR3 consists of 15 residues. This clonotype was observed a few times. Its antigen remains unknown. Overall study results and limits: In monozygotic twins, models underestimated the sharing of out-of-frame TCR alpha. Twin pairs' shared out-of-frame alpha sequences were enriched in low generation probability.

Healthy Caucasians, and only they, were the donors. The sample comprised cord blood. The TCR comes from a newborn girl in good health. The gene calls are TRBV7-9 and TRBJ2-3; 11 nucleotides align to TRBD2. DNA for the CDR3: TGTGCCAGCCAATTTAGCGGGAGGGAGGCAGATACGCAGTATTTT. It yields the protein CASQFSGREADTQYF.